Each of the 30 T cell receptor beta chains below was sequenced from the same sample in a study of T cells in Graves' hyperthyroidism and ophthalmopathy. The CDR3 regions of TCR beta were amplified from RNA transcripts. An initial round of RT-PCR targeting the TCR CDR3 relied on the HTBI primer set. TCRdb reanalysed the multiplex PCR reads using MiXCR and keeps one entry per CDR3 protein. The sample includes nearly 600,000 distinct CDR3 sequences, approximately 15% of them seen just once. The specimen sequenced was blood. The receptors stem from a woman aged 25 to 39 with Graves' hyperthyroidism that later progressed to Graves' ophthalmopathy.

The gene calls are TRBV30 and TRBJ2-7, with unresolved D. V was pared by 2 bases and J by 4 bases, with 18 bases between. CDR1 is GTSNPN and CDR2 is SVGIG in the germline V gene (reference sequence). This CDR3 has 15 amino acids. CDR3 in amino acids: CAWSPRTVGFYEQYF. DNA of the CDR3: TGTGCCTGGAGTCCCCGGACGGTCGGATTTTACGAGCAGTACTTC.

This clonotype came up once. Germline is not matched at one junction end, which may reflect a read error. The genes are TRBV11-3 and TRBJ2-2; the D gene is possibly TRBD2 (5 bases). CDR1 is SGHNT, CDR2 YENEEA, per germline. The CDR3 consists of 16 residues. The CDR3 DNA is TGTGCGAGCAGCTTAGATCACTTAGCGAGCACCGGGGAGCTGTTTTTT. As protein: CASSLDHLASTGELFF.

A few counts support this clonotype. The chain employs TRBV19 and TRBJ2-1; tentative D call: TRBD2 (6 bases). Germline V CDR1 and CDR2: LNHDA, SQIVND (reference sequence). Trimming took off 4 bases at V and 5 bases at J, with 15 bases between the two ends. The CDR3 spans 15 residues. CDR3 nucleotides: TGTGCCAGTAGTAAAGGACTAAGCGCTGACAATGAGCAGTTCTTC. Amino acids: CASSKGLSADNEQFF.

This clonotype was found many times. One end of the junction is discordant with germline, which a read error may explain. The V and J genes are TRBV12-3 or TRBV12-4 and TRBJ1-1; D call uncertain. The CDR3 consists of 11 residues. For the CDR3, the DNA is TGTGCTAGCAAGGGAAACACTGAAGCTTTCTTT. It codes for CASKGNTEAFF.

Only a few counts were recorded for this clonotype. This sequence may be a read error, since a much larger clone differs from it by one base. V is TRBV11-3 and J is TRBJ1-2, with 10 positions matching TRBD1. Germline trimming cut 8 bases from V and 6 bases from J; bases unmatched to any gene: 6. Germline V CDR1 and CDR2: SGHNT, YENEEA. This CDR3 is built from 13 residues. The CDR3, as DNA: TGTGCCAGCGGCGCGGGACAGGGGAATGGCTACACCTTC. Protein: CASGAGQGNGYTF.

This clonotype was picked up many times. J is TRBJ2-3 and V is TRBV6-1; no firm D call. Germline V CDR1 and CDR2: MNHNS, SASEGT. The CDR3 covers 13 residues. The V end was cut by 6 bases, the J end by 0 bases, with 7 bases between. CDR3 sequence reads: CASRTHSTDTQYF. Here the CDR3 DNA reads TGTGCCAGCAGGACCCACAGCACAGATACGCAGTATTTT.

This clonotype was seen at least ten times. The chain employs TRBV9 and TRBJ2-2; 7 nucleotides match TRBD1. CDR1 SGDLS and CDR2 YYNGEE come from the germline V gene. The CDR3 contains 16 residues. The J segment lost 1 base and the V segment lost 0 bases, leaving 3 bases of the junction unmatched. The CDR3 sequence is CASSVGRGQNTGELFF. The CDR3 bases are TGTGCCAGCAGCGTAGGAAGGGGGCAGAACACCGGGGAGCTGTTTTTT.

Many counts were recorded for this clonotype. CDR3 amino acids: CSVGFLGIRYEQYF. The CDR3 region has the DNA TGCAGCGTTGGATTTTTGGGGATTCGCTACGAGCAGTACTTC. V is TRBV29-1 and J is TRBJ2-7; D is uncertain. The germline CDR1 and CDR2 sequences are SQVTM and ANQGSEA. V lost 4 bases, J lost 3 bases, and 16 bases lay in between. This CDR3 is built from 14 residues.

In this sample, this clonotype turned up many times. CDR3 nucleotide sequence: TGTGCCAGCAGGCAACAGGGGACCAACTATGGCTACACCTTC. This sequence encodes CASRQQGTNYGYTF. The chain couples TRBV12-3 or TRBV12-4 to TRBJ1-2, with 7 nucleotides matching TRBD1. The CDR3 extends over 14 amino acids. The trim removed 6 bases at V and 2 bases at J, leaving 6 bases unmatched.

As for this clonotype: A read error may explain this, as a much larger clone is one base away. The chain recombines TRBV6-1 with TRBJ1-5; a weak D match, TRBD1 (6 bases). Trimming stripped 6 bases from V and 1 base from J, with 13 bases between. The CDR3 loop spans 15 amino acids. The germline CDR1 and CDR2 sequences are MNHNS and SASEGT. The CDR3 nucleotides are TGTGCCAGCAGCGGGGGCTCAGGGAGCAATCAGCCCCAGCATTTT. This sequence encodes CASSGGSGSNQPQHF.

This clonotype appeared many times. This chain connects TRBV6-5 to TRBJ2-2; TRBD2 is a possible D gene (5 bases). CDR1 and CDR2 from the germline V gene are MNHEY and SVGAGI. The CDR3 sequence is 18 residues long. The germline V and J ends were trimmed by 0 bases and 4 bases, with 18 bases remaining between them. In DNA, the CDR3 is TGTGCCAGCAGTTACTCGACGACGCCATACCGGGGCACCGGGGAGCTGTTTTTT. Protein product: CASSYSTTPYRGTGELFF.

This clonotype was detected ten times or more. The chain employs TRBV19 and TRBJ1-1; D unresolved. The CDR3 is 12 amino acids. CDR1 is LNHDA and CDR2 is SQIVND in the germline V gene (reference sequence). V lost 0 bases, J lost 10 bases, and 9 bases lay in between. CDR3 sequence (DNA): TGTGCCAGTAGTATAGAATTAGGCGCAGCTTTCTTT. Its translation is CASSIELGAAFF.

This clonotype was picked up many times. The chain has TRBV30 and TRBJ1-1; D gene unclear. The germline V gene has CDR1 GTSNPN and CDR2 SVGIG (reference sequence). The V end lost 2 bases, the J end lost 8 bases, and 9 bases lay between the germline ends. The CDR3 loop spans 11 amino acids. The CDR3 DNA reads as TGTGCCTGGAGTCTCCATGGGGAAGCTTTCTTT. It yields the protein CAWSLHGEAFF.

This clonotype was detected many times. The V and J genes are TRBV18 and TRBJ2-5; 7 bases match TRBD1. The germline CDR1 and CDR2 sequences are KGHSH and LQKENI. J was trimmed by 5 bases and V by 5 bases; bases with no gene match: 8. This CDR3 region has 14 residues. The CDR3 reads CASSVLQGSETQYF. In DNA form, the CDR3 reads TGTGCCAGCTCAGTACTACAGGGGTCCGAGACCCAGTACTTC.

This clonotype was observed a few times. This sequence joins TRBV7-9 and TRBJ1-4; 7 nucleotides match TRBD1. The CDR3 is made up of 14 amino acids. Trimming removed 4 bases from V and 4 bases from J; junction bases left unmatched: 3. The germline V gene has CDR1 SEHNR and CDR2 FQNEAQ (reference sequence). CDR3 nucleotides: TGTGCCAGCAGCTCGACAGGGATTAATGAAAAACTGTTTTTT. Translated: CASSSTGINEKLFF.

The rearrangement joins TRBV27 to TRBJ2-3; 10 positions match TRBD2. Germline V gene lookup returns CDR1 MNHEY and CDR2 SMNVEV (reference sequence). V lost 5 bases to trimming and J lost 3 bases; unmatched junction nucleotides: 5. The CDR3 runs 15 residues. CDR3 sequence (DNA): TGTGCCAGCAGTAAAGCGGGAGGGGTGACAGATACGCAGTATTTT. Protein: CASSKAGGVTDTQYF.

In its sample, this clonotype was seen a few times. J is TRBJ1-3 and V is TRBV7-3, with D maybe TRBD1 (5 bases). The CDR3 has 15 residues. The ends were cut back, 0 bases at V and 2 bases at J, with 8 bases in the middle. Germline V gives CDR1 SGHTA, CDR2 FQGTGA. DNA of the CDR3: TGTGCCAGCAGCTTAACCGGGGGGACTGGAAACACCATATATTTT. Its protein product is CASSLTGGTGNTIYF.

This clonotype came up many times. This chain links TRBV19 with TRBJ1-4, with D hard to call. V was clipped by 7 bases and J by 4 bases, with 16 bases between them. The CDR3 consists of 15 residues. Germline assignment: CDR1 LNHDA and CDR2 SQIVND (reference sequence). CDR3 sequence: CASIGRPKLNEKLFF. CDR3 DNA sequence: TGTGCCAGTATTGGGAGACCGAAACTTAATGAAAAACTGTTTTTT.

The chain is built from TRBV7-9 and TRBJ2-7; 9 bases match TRBD2. The CDR3 loop spans 13 amino acids. V shed 7 bases and J 2 bases; nucleotides not matched to a gene: 3. Germline CDR1 is SEHNR and CDR2 is FQNEAQ (reference sequence). The CDR3 reads CASIPSGTYEQYF. CDR3 in DNA: TGTGCCAGCATTCCTAGCGGGACCTACGAGCAGTACTTC.

In regard to this clonotype: This may arise from a read error, as a much more abundant clone is one base away. The gene calls are TRBV7-2 and TRBJ1-5, with D unclear. Trimming cost V 5 bases and J 3 bases, with 8 bases left between them. Germline V gene data show CDR1 as SGHTA and CDR2 as FQGNSA. There are 13 residues in the CDR3. CDR3 DNA: TGTGCCAGCAGCCCACTGTACAATCAGCCCCAGCATTTT. Translation: CASSPLYNQPQHF.

This clonotype has a count of ten or more. One end of the junction does not line up with germline, which may come from a read error. The rearrangement joins TRBV15 to TRBJ2-7, with a possible D match to TRBD1 (6 bases). The length of the CDR3 is 15 residues. Germline CDR1 LNHNV, CDR2 YYDKDF (reference sequence). Written as DNA, the CDR3 is TGTGCCACCAGCAGAGATTTGGGGGCGCGCTACGAACAGTACTTC. This gives the protein CATSRDLGARYEQYF. Filled out from reference TRBV15 and TRBJ2-7, the complete variable domain reads DAMVIQNPRYQVTQFGKPVTLSCSQTLNHNVMYWYQQKSSQAPKLLFHYYDKDFNNEADTPDNFQSRRPNTSFCFLDIRSPGLGDTAMYLCATSRDLGARYEQYFGPGTRLTVT.

This clonotype showed up many times. The chain couples TRBV12-3 or TRBV12-4 to TRBJ1-1; no firm D call. The CDR3 has 14 amino acids. Trimming removed 7 bases from V and 1 base from J, with 13 bases in between. CDR3 protein: CASMVQRRNTEAFF. CDR3 coding DNA: TGTGCCAGCATGGTTCAGAGGAGGAACACTGAAGCTTTCTTT.

This clonotype was counted many times. The V call is TRBV11-3, the J call TRBJ2-1, with D tentatively TRBD2 (6 bases). The germline CDR1 and CDR2 sequences are SGHNT and YENEEA. V lost 5 bases and J lost 7, with 18 bases in between. The CDR3 loop spans 15 amino acids. The CDR3, as DNA: TGTGCCAGCAGCCTTTTGGGACTGGCCCTTAATGAGCAGTTCTTC. Translating gives CASSLLGLALNEQFF.

This clonotype was detected many times. The rearrangement links TRBV7-9 to TRBJ2-5, with 10 bases fitting TRBD2. Trimming took 4 bases from V and 1 from J; bases not matched to a gene: 3. CDR1 SEHNR and CDR2 FQNEAQ come from the germline V gene (reference sequence). This CDR3 is built from 15 residues. CDR3 DNA sequence: TGTGCCAGCAGCTCGACTAGCGGGCGCCAAGAGACCCAGTACTTC. Protein sequence: CASSSTSGRQETQYF.

This clonotype was seen a handful of times. For the CDR3, the DNA is TGCAGTGCTAGGCGCAGTAGCCGGGACAGGGAAAACTATGGCTACACCTTC. Its protein product is CSARRSSRDRENYGYTF. The chain employs TRBV20-1 and TRBJ1-2; 9 nucleotides match TRBD1. The CDR3 is 17 residues long. Losses at the gene ends were 3 bases for V and 2 bases for J; bases not matched to a gene: 13. Germline CDR1 is DFQATT and CDR2 is SNEGSKA (reference sequence).

The chain uses TRBV9 and TRBJ2-1, with D perhaps matching TRBD1 (6 bases). CDR3 length equals 14 residues. CDR1 SGDLS and CDR2 YYNGEE come from the germline V gene. Trimming pared 0 bases from V and 3 bases from J, leaving 7 bases between. This CDR3 reads CASSVEGDYNEQFF. CDR3 in DNA: TGTGCCAGCAGCGTAGAGGGGGACTACAATGAGCAGTTCTTC.

This chain joins TRBV24-1 and TRBJ2-1, with unresolved D. V dropped 4 bases and J dropped 6 bases, with 6 bases sitting between them. CDR1 is KGHDR and CDR2 is SFDVKD in the germline V gene. There are 12 residues in the CDR3. CDR3: CATSDFFNEQFF. The CDR3 nucleotides are TGTGCCACCAGTGACTTCTTCAATGAGCAGTTCTTC.

This clonotype was detected ten times or more. This sequence joins TRBV19 and TRBJ1-5; D is ambiguous. The CDR3 length is 16 residues. Germline V CDR1 and CDR2: LNHDA, SQIVND (reference sequence). V was shortened by 3 bases and J by 0 bases, with 12 bases between the two germline ends. The CDR3 nucleotides read TGTGCCAGTAGTATTAAATGGTTGTATAGCAATCAGCCCCAGCATTTT. Its translation: CASSIKWLYSNQPQHF.

This clonotype was seen only a few times. In nucleotides, the CDR3 is TGTGCCAGCAGTTACTCGGGGGGGGGCACAGATACGCAGTATTTT. It encodes CASSYSGGGTDTQYF. J is TRBJ2-3 and V is TRBV6-2 or TRBV6-3, with TRBD2 matching over 7 bases. The V segment lost 0 bases and the J segment 1 base; nucleotides outside the gene matches: 1. The CDR3 is 15 amino acids. CDR1 and CDR2 from the germline V gene are MNHEY and SVGEGT.

This clonotype came up a few times. Germline and junction disagree at one end, which may indicate a read error. The CDR3 protein is CASSLSYEQCF. The DNA for the CDR3 is TGTGCCAGCAGCTTAAGCTACGAGCAGTGCTTC. The chain joins TRBV7-9 to TRBJ2-7; D is uncertain. Germline CDR1 SEHNR, CDR2 FQNEAQ (reference sequence). The CDR3 is 11 residues long.